The sequence of this T cell receptor beta chain was determined in a study of blood T cell repertoires in COVID-19. Study context: In each case, the material was cDNA or gDNA derived from T cells, B-cell-depleted T cells, or PBMCs.

This clone was observed a handful of times. Here immunoSEQ multiplex PCR was the method, and the copy in TCRdb shows in-frame clones only, minus some. The sample consists of around 160,000 clones, around nine tenths of them appearing once. V lost 3 bases, J lost 9 bases, and 21 bases lay in between. Per germline, CDR1 GTSNPN and CDR2 SVGIG (reference sequence). The CDR3 is 16 residues long. The sequence was collected from a woman in her sixties or seventies with COVID-19, enrolled during active disease. The sequencing input was peripheral blood. This sequence joins TRBV30 and TRBJ1-6, with no clear D. For the CDR3, the DNA is TGTGCCTGGAGGGGGAGAGAGTGGGGTTCGGGTTCACCCCTCCACTTT. Translated, it gives CAWRGREWGSGSPLHF.